Detailed here is one TCR beta chain. It lacks a known antigen. Base qualities were left out, and no much larger clone turns up one base away. The data are from a study of blood T cell repertoires in COVID-19 (dated by TCRdb to 2018 to 2020). Concerning the study at large: Samples from collaborators originated in the United States, Italy and Spain and spanned both the acute and convalescent phases of COVID-19. The prospective study material was composed of cDNA or gDNA derived from T cells, B-cell-depleted T cells, or PBMCs. Subjects who had been exposed to COVID-19, were actively infected with it, or had recovered from it provided the deeply sampled blood TCRbeta repertoires that made up the dataset. A freely available public database, intended as a resource for researchers studying the immune response to SARS-CoV-2, is where the repertoires were released. The samples were drawn from the first 160 participants of the ongoing ImmuneRACE study and from some 1,300 subjects provided by 6 global collaborators. The sample metadata nearly always contained a de-identified subject ID, COVID-19 status, age in years and sex. Where HLA class I and class II types were available, the types were taken from metadata supplied by the sample provider, not from assay-based typing. Results the study describes overall, beyond this receptor: The amount of clinical and demographic metadata varied by source and participant and was provided uncurated.

Collaborating institutions collected whole blood in K2EDTA tubes following their own protocols. Collaborator samples were shipped for TCRbeta analysis as frozen whole blood, isolated PBMCs, or DNA extracted from either sample type. The CDR3 measures 15 amino acids from cysteine to phenylalanine. The kept DNA is CDR3 alone, 45 bases in frame from the first base. For CDR1 and CDR2, the germline V gene lists MNHEY and SVGEGT. The V end loses 2 bases and the J end loses 8 bases, and a stretch of 18 bases separates them. The immunoSEQ Assay, a bias-controlled multiplex PCR, was used to amplify TCRbeta CDR3 regions from genomic DNA. The authors' pipeline ran thus. The number of nucleated cells in each sample was estimated by amplification of reference gene primers within the assay. To quantify the absolute abundance of each unique TCRbeta CDR3 rearrangement, sequence reads were collapsed and filtered. For each sample, productive Simpson clonality was calculated as the square root of Simpson's diversity index over productive rearrangements. Imported from immuneACCESS, the table was reduced by TCRdb to in-frame sequences with V and J called. These copies leave out some clones; in studies compared against another copy, an unresolved V gene accounts for under half, and the cause of the remainder is not known. D and trimming come from the DNA, and the V and J calls and clone size come from that table. This sample holds tens of thousands of clones; around four fifths were observed only once. Roughly 13% of the sample comes from the top ten.

This TCR came from a human donor in a cohort sampled during active COVID-19. Specimen: peripheral blood. The sequence is built from TRBV6-2 or TRBV6-3 and TRBJ1-2; TRBD1 might be the D gene, on 6 matching bases. In nucleotides, the sequence is TGTGCCAGCAGTTACAGGGGACAAACGGCAGTCGGCTACACCTTC. It is translated as CASSYRGQTAVGYTF.